This T cell receptor beta chain was documented in a study of cytomegalovirus exposure and HLA in healthy donors. Study-wide findings and caveats: In a later analysis, CMV-associated beta chains were mostly HLA-associated, it appeared.

Trimming shortened V by 5 bases and J by 0 bases, and 15 bases separated the two germline ends. Germline CDR1 and CDR2: SGHRS and YFSETQ. The CDR3 contains 17 residues. Primers included in the PCR were 60 Vbeta and 13 Jbeta primers. Assay: immunoSEQ multiplex PCR; the TCRdb copy retains only in-frame clones and omits some. The table includes about 150,000 clones, 75% to 85% detected once. Comments on this clone: As yet, its antigen is unknown.

Sequenced sample: PBMCs. The rearrangement links TRBV5-1 to TRBJ2-6; weak D call: TRBD1 (6 bases). The source of this sequence is a woman aged 40 to 49 in good health and CMV-seropositive. CDR3 sequence: CASRAGTPSSGANVLTF. The CDR3 coding sequence is TGCGCCAGCAGGGCCGGGACACCGAGCTCTGGGGCCAACGTCCTGACTTTC.